This TCR beta chain appears in the sequencing data of a study of T-cell memory formation after mild COVID-19 (dated by TCRdb to the early 2020s). At the level of the whole study: Most TCR sequence clusters were specific to one of the two donors. In a couple of donors, T-cell clones that expanded and contracted after mild COVID-19 were followed by sequencing TCRalpha and TCRbeta repertoires longitudinally. Two young, previously healthy adult volunteers, one female and one male, were included in the cohort.

Here is what the overall study found, with its caveats: The second-wave clones that peaked on day 37 were not confirmed to be SARS-CoV-2 specific. Clones contracting from day 15 to 85 had balanced CD4/CD8 phenotypes, while a second wave expanding from day 15 to 37 was biased towards CD4+. The detection of some responding clones in pre-infection memory suggests that pre-existing cross-reactive memory T cells joined the SARS-CoV-2 response. The study included only a couple of mild cases, and larger cohorts that include severe cases with pre-infection samples were judged to be necessary. Contracting CD4+ clones were found mainly in CM and EM memory subsets, while CD8+ clones were enriched in EMRA.

This clonotype was seen a few times. Its cognate antigen has yet to be identified. Nothing much larger sits one base from this clone, and base qualities are not available. TCRdb records Illumina NovaSeq 6000 as the sequencer. Using 5'RACE with constant-segment primers, TCRalpha and TCRbeta cDNA libraries were constructed, with sample barcodes and unique molecular identifiers added in the process. Trizol reagent was used to extract RNA from every sample. The libraries were amplified in two PCR steps, and the second step added a second sample barcode and Illumina TruSeq adapters. The libraries were sequenced on an Illumina NovaSeq using 2 x 150 bp paired-end reads. Turning to the authors' computational methods: With migec v1.2.7, reads were demultiplexed and then collapsed into UMI-guided consensus sequences. Using mixcr v2.1.11, the UMI consensuses were aligned to TRA and TRB V and J templates and assembled into clonotypes. A clonotype was counted as expanded or contracted only if both edgeR and NoisET called the change significant, with noise models trained on biological replicates. For edgeR calls, the cutoffs were a false discovery rate-adjusted p below 0.01 and a log2 fold-change threshold of 1. As an exploratory analysis of dynamics, max-normalized trajectories of the 1000 most abundant clonotypes were examined with PCA combined with hierarchical clustering. Separately sequenced CD4+ and CD8+ repertoires were used to assign the CD4 or CD8 phenotype of responding clones. In-frame beta chains were kept once TCRdb had trimmed the public reads at Q25 with fastp and called clones with MiXCR. CDR3 protein duplicates are merged, each entry listing the most common genes and DNA. V and J calls and clone size were set by TCRdb, not the authors. The sample table shows under 450,000 distinct CDR3 sequences, and roughly an eighth are seen once. The ten biggest clones cover 22% of the sample.

From the cysteine up to the phenylalanine, the CDR3 has a length of 14 residues. Left in the record is the CDR3 DNA by itself, 42 bases read in frame from the first base. The junction carries 10 bases between V and J, which are trimmed by 6 bases and 0 bases respectively. Reading the germline V gene (reference sequence) gives CDR1 MNHEY and CDR2 SMNVEV. PBMCs were isolated by Ficoll-Paque density gradient centrifugation. The sequence links TRBV27 to TRBJ2-3; perhaps TRBD1 is the D gene, with 5 bases matching. Sequencing used PBMCs or a T cell subset sorted from them (not recorded which). The sequence derives from a man younger than 35 who had mild COVID-19 (a few samples of this study predate the infection). The sample titles of this study are shuffled in the database, so cell type and time point are left out; the donor was told from shared clones. CDR3 reads: CASRRQSSTDTQYF. In nucleotide form, the sequence is TGTGCCAGCAGGAGACAGAGTAGCACAGATACGCAGTATTTT.